A selection of T cell receptor beta chains follows, all from one sample in a study of blood T cell repertoires in COVID-19. TCRdb's table, derived via immunoSEQ multiplex PCR, lists solely in-frame clones and lacks some. Seen here are a few hundred thousand clones, roughly 90% observed once, and the top ten hold roughly 2%. The source material was peripheral blood. These receptors originate from a woman between 50 and 59 years old who had recovered from COVID-19. Each CDR3 is given with its conserved first and last residue. The D gene is left open where the match is weak. Clone size is not always given. Where it is, it says once, few, many or a class for expanded clones.

TRBJ2-5	-	TRBV9	-	CASSVNAGREETQYF	TGTGCCAGCAGCGTAAATGCGGGACGAGAAGAGACCCAGTACTTC
TRBJ1-1	-	TRBV18	-	CASSAQRNTEAFF	TGTGCCAGCTCAGCACAGAGGAACACTGAAGCTTTCTTT
TRBJ1-3	-	TRBV5-6	-	CASSPVQGSSGNTIYF	TGTGCCAGCAGCCCAGTACAGGGTAGTAGTGGAAACACCATATATTTT
TRBJ2-1	-	TRBV3-1/TRBV3-2	-	CASRGKGGNEQFF	TGTGCCAGCCGGGGGAAGGGTGGGAATGAGCAGTTCTTC
TRBJ2-7	-	TRBV5-1	-	CASSLDWGPEQYF	TGCGCCAGCAGCTTGGATTGGGGGCCCGAGCAGTACTTC
TRBJ1-2	-	TRBV5-4	-	CASSLGVENLYGYTF	TGTGCCAGCAGCTTGGGCGTAGAGAACCTTTATGGCTACACCTTC
TRBJ2-5	TRBD1	TRBV9	-	CASSVGGRGLETQYF	TGTGCCAGCAGCGTAGGAGGCAGGGGGCTAGAGACCCAGTACTTC
TRBJ1-2	TRBD1	TRBV27	few	CASSSLGTGYGYTF	TGTGCCAGCAGTTCCCTCGGGACAGGCTATGGCTACACCTTC
TRBJ2-7	TRBD2	TRBV6-2/TRBV6-3	-	CASSYRAGGLVYEQYF	TGTGCCAGCAGTTACCGTGCGGGAGGGCTGGTGTACGAGCAGTACTTC
TRBJ1-4	-	TRBV30	-	CAWSGGTDEKLFF	TGTGCCTGGAGTGGCGGGACGGATGAAAAACTGTTTTTT
TRBJ1-3	-	TRBV30	-	CAWSVLVGNTIYF	TGTGCCTGGAGTGTACTGGTTGGAAACACCATATATTTT
TRBJ2-2	TRBD2	TRBV7-9	once	CASSITLAGRGELFF	TGTGCCAGCAGCATAACCCTAGCGGGACGCGGGGAGCTGTTTTTT
TRBJ2-7	TRBD2	TRBV30	-	CAWSVGLAGDYEQYF	TGTGCCTGGAGTGTCGGGCTAGCGGGGGACTACGAGCAGTACTTC
TRBJ2-7	TRBD1	TRBV29-1	-	CSVKYDRGYEQYF	TGCAGCGTGAAGTATGACAGGGGCTACGAGCAGTACTTC
TRBJ1-1	-	TRBV5-6	once	CASSLIARTEAFF	TGTGCCAGCAGCTTGATCGCGAGGACTGAAGCTTTCTTT
TRBJ2-5	-	TRBV4-3	-	CASSQDNGGQETQYF	TGCGCCAGCAGCCAAGATAACGGCGGACAAGAGACCCAGTACTTC
TRBJ2-2	TRBD1	TRBV19	-	CASRPGQTNTGELFF	TGTGCCAGTAGGCCGGGACAGACGAACACCGGGGAGCTGTTTTTT
TRBJ2-5	-	TRBV5-1	-	CASSVAIKETQYF	TGCGCCAGCAGCGTAGCGATCAAAGAGACCCAGTACTTC
TRBJ2-3	-	TRBV5-5	-	CASRGGGAVDTQYF	TGTGCCAGCAGGGGGGGAGGAGCGGTAGATACGCAGTATTTT
TRBJ1-5	-	TRBV2	-	CASSSGLGHSSNQPQHF	TGTGCCAGCAGTTCCGGCTTGGGACACAGTAGCAATCAGCCCCAGCATTTT
TRBJ1-1	-	TRBV5-1	-	CASSRTYGQEAFF	TGCGCCAGCAGCCGGACTTACGGCCAGGAAGCTTTCTTT
TRBJ1-2	TRBD1	TRBV3-1/TRBV3-2	-	CASSPTRGQDYGYTF	TGTGCCAGCAGCCCAACCAGGGGGCAGGACTATGGCTACACCTTC